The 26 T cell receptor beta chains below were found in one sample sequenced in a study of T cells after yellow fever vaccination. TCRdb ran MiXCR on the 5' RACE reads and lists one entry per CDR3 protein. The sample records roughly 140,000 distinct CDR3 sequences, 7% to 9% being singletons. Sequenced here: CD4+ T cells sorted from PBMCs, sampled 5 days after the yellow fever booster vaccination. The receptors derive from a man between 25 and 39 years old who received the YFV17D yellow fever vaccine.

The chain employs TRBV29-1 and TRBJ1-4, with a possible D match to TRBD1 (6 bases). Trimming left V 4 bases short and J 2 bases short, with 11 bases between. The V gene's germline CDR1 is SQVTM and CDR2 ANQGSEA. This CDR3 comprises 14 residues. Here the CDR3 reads CSVGGGATNEKLFF. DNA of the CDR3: TGCAGCGTTGGAGGGGGAGCCACTAATGAAAAACTGTTTTTT.

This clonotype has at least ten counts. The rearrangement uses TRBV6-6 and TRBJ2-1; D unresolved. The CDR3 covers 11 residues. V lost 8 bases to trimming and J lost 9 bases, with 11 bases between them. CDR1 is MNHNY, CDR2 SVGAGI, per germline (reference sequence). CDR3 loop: CASRQAGEQFF. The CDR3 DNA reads TGTGCCAGCCGTCAGGCCGGTGAGCAGTTCTTC.

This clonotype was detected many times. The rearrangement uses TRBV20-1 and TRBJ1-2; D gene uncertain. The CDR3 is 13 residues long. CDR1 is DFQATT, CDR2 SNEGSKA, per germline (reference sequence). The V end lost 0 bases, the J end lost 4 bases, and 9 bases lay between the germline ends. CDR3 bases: TGCAGTGCTAGAGAACCAAAAGTCTATGGCTACACCTTC. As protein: CSAREPKVYGYTF.

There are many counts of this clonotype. This chain's CDR3 is CASSPQGTSGPGEQFF. The CDR3 DNA reads as TGTGCCAGCTCACCCCAGGGGACTAGCGGGCCAGGTGAGCAGTTCTTC. The chain is built from TRBV18 and TRBJ2-1; 12 bases agree with TRBD2. The CDR3 has 16 amino acids. Germline CDR1 is KGHSH and CDR2 is LQKENI. The V and J ends lost 3 bases and 9 bases, in that order; junction bases with no gene match: 9.

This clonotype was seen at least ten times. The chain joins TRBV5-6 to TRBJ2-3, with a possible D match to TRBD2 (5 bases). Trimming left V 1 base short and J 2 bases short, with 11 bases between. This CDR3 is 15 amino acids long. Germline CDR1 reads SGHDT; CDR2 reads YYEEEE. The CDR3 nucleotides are TGTGCCAGCAGCTTGACGGTAGCGCCCACAGATACGCAGTATTTT. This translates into CASSLTVAPTDTQYF.

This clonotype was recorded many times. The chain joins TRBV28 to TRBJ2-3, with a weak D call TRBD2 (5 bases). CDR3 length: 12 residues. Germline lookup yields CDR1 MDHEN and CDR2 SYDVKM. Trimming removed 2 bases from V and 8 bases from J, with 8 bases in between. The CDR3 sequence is CASSLIGSTQYF. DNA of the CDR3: TGTGCCAGCAGTTTAATAGGGAGTACGCAGTATTTT.

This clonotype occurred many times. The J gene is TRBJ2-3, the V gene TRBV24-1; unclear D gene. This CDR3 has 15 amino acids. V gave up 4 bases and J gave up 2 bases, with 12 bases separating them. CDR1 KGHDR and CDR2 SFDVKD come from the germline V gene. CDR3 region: CATSEDPQDTDTQYF. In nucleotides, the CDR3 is TGTGCCACCAGTGAAGATCCCCAGGACACAGATACGCAGTATTTT.

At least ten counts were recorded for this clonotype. The CDR3 here is CASSPGQVANTGELFF. CDR3 bases: TGTGCCAGCAGCCCGGGACAGGTAGCAAACACCGGGGAGCTGTTTTTT. The rearrangement links TRBV5-4 to TRBJ2-2; 8 positions match TRBD1. Germline V gene lookup returns CDR1 SGHNT and CDR2 YYREEE (reference sequence). This CDR3 comprises 16 residues. Trimming cost V 4 bases and J 2 bases; bases outside gene matches: 7.

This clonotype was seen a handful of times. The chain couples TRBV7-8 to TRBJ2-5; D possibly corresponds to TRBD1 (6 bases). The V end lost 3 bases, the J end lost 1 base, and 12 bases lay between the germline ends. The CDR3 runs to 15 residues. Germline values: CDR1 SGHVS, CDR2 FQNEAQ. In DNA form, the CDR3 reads TGTGCCAGCAGCTTTACAGGGCCCTTCCAAGAGACCCAGTACTTC. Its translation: CASSFTGPFQETQYF. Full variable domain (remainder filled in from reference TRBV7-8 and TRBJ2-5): GAGVSQSPRYKVAKRGQDVALRCDPISGHVSLFWYQQALGQGPEFLTYFQNEAQLDKSGLPSDRFFAERPEGSVSTLKIQRTQQEDSAVYLCASSFTGPFQETQYFGPGTRLLVL.

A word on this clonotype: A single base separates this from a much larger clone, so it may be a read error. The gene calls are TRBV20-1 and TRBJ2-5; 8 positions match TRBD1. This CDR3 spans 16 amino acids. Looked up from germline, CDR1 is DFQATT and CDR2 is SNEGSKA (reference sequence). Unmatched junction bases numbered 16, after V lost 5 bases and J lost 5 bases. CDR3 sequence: CSAVKRQGSIRETQYF. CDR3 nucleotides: TGCAGTGCTGTGAAGAGACAGGGGTCAATTAGGGAGACCCAGTACTTC.

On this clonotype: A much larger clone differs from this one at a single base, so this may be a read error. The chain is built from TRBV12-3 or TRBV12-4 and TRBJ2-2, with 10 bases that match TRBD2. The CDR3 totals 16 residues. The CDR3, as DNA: TGTGCCAGCAGTAGGCAACTAGCGGGAAACACCGGGCAGCTGTTTTTT. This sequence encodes CASSRQLAGNTGQLFF.

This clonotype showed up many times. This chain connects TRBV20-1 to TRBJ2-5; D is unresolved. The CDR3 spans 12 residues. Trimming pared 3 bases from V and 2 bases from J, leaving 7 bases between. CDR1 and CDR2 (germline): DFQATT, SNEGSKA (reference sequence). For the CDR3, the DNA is TGCAGTGCTAGTCGCGGACAAGAGACCCAGTACTTC. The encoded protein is CSASRGQETQYF.

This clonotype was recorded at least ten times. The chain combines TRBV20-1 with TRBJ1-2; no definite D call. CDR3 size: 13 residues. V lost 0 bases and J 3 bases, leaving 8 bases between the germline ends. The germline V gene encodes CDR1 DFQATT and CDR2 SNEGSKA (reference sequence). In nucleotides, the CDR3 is TGCAGTGCTAGAGAGGCTAGCTACTATGGCTACACCTTC. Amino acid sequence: CSAREASYYGYTF.

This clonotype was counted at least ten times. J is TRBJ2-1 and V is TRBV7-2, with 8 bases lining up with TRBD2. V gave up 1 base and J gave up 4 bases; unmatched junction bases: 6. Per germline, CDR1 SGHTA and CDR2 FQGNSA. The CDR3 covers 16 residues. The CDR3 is CASSLGFTSGYNEQFF. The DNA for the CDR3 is TGTGCCAGCAGCTTAGGTTTTACTAGCGGATACAATGAGCAGTTCTTC. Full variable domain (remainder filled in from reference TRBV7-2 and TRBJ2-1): GAGVSQSPSNKVTEKGKDVELRCDPISGHTALYWYRQSLGQGLEFLIYFQGNSAPDKSGLPSDRFSAERTGGSVSTLTIQRTQQEDSAVYLCASSLGFTSGYNEQFFGPGTRLTVL.

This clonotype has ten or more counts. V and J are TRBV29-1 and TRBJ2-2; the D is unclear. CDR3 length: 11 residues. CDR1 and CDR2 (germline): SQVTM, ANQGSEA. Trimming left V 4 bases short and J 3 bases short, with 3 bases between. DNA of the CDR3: TGCAGCGTTGGGGACACCGGGGAGCTGTTTTTT. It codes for CSVGDTGELFF.

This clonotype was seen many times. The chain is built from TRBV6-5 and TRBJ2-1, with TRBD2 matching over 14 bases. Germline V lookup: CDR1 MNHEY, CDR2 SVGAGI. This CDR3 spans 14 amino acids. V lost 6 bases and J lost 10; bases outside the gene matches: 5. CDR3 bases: TGTGCCAGCAGACCGGGACTAGCGGGAGTAGAGCAGTTCTTC. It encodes CASRPGLAGVEQFF.

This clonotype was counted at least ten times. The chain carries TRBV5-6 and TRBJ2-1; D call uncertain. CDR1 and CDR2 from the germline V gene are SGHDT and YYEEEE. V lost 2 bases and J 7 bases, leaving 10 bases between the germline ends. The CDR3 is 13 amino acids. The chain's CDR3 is CASSLSGRNEQFF. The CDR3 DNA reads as TGTGCCAGCAGCTTATCAGGTCGGAATGAGCAGTTCTTC.

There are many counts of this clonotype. CDR3 bases: TGTGCCAGCAGCTTCCGGGTAGGAGAGACCCAGTACTTC. This encodes CASSFRVGETQYF. The chain is built from TRBV7-3 and TRBJ2-5; no clear D gene. The CDR3 contains 13 residues. With 3 bases removed from V and 4 bases from J, the gap between germline ends came to 9 bases. Germline V gene sequence: CDR1 SGHTA, CDR2 FQGTGA.

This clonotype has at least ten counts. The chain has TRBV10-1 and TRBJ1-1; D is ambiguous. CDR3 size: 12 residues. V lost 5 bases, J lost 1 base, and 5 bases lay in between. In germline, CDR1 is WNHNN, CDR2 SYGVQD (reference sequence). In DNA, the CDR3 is TGCGCCAGCAGTTCCAGGAACACTGAAGCTTTCTTT. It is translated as CASSSRNTEAFF.

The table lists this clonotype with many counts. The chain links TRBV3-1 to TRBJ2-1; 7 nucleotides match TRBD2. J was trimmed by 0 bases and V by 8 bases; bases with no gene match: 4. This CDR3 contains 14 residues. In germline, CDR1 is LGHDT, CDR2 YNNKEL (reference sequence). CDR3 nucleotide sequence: TGTGCCAGCTCTAAGCGGGACTCCTACAATGAGCAGTTCTTC. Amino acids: CASSKRDSYNEQFF.

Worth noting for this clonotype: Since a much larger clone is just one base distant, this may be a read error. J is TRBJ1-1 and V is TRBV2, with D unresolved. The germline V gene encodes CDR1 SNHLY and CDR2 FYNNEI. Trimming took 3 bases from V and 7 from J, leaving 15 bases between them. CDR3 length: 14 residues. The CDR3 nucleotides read TGTGCCAGCAGTGAGTGGGGAGCGTACAGTGAAGCTTTCTTT. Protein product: CASSEWGAYSEAFF. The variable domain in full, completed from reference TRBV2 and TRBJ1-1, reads EPEVTQTPSHQVTQMGQEVILRCVPISNHLYFYWYRQILGQKVEFLVSFYNNEISEKSEIFDDQFSVERPDGSNFTLKIRSTKLEDSAMYFCASSEWGAYSEAFFGQGTRLTVV.

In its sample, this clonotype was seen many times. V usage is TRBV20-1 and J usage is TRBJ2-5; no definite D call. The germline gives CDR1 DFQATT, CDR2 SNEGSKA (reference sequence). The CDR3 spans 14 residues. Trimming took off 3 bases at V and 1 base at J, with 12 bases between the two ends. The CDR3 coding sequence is TGCAGTGCTAGCACCACGAGCCCCCAAGAGACCCAGTACTTC. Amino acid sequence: CSASTTSPQETQYF.

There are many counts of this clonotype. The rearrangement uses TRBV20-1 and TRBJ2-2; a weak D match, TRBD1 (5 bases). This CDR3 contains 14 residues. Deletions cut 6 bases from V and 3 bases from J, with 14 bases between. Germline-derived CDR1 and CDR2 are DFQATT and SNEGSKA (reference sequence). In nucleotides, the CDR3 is TGCAGTGCCCTGTGGGGCGGTGACACCGGGGAGCTGTTTTTT. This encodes CSALWGGDTGELFF.

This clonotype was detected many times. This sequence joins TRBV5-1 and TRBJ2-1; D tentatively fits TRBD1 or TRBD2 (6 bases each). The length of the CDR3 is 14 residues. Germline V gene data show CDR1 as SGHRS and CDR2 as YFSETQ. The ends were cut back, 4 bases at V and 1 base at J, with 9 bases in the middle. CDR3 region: CASSVGGSYNEQFF. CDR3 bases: TGCGCCAGCAGCGTAGGGGGGTCCTACAATGAGCAGTTCTTC.

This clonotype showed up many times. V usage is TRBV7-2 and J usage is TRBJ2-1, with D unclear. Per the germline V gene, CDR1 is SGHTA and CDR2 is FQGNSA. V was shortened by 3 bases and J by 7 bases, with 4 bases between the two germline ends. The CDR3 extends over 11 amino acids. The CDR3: CASSFRNEQFF. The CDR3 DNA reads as TGTGCCAGCAGCTTTAGGAATGAGCAGTTCTTC. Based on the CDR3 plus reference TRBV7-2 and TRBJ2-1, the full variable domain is GAGVSQSPSNKVTEKGKDVELRCDPISGHTALYWYRQSLGQGLEFLIYFQGNSAPDKSGLPSDRFSAERTGGSVSTLTIQRTQQEDSAVYLCASSFRNEQFFGPGTRLTVL.

The DNA for the CDR3 is TGTGCCACCCGCCGGGATAGGTGGGGTTCCTACGAGCAGTACTTC. Amino acids: CATRRDRWGSYEQYF. This chain joins TRBV27 and TRBJ2-7; tentatively, D is TRBD2 (5 bases). V dropped 10 bases and J dropped 1 base, with 20 bases sitting between them. Looked up from germline, CDR1 is MNHEY and CDR2 is SMNVEV (reference sequence). There are 15 residues in the CDR3.